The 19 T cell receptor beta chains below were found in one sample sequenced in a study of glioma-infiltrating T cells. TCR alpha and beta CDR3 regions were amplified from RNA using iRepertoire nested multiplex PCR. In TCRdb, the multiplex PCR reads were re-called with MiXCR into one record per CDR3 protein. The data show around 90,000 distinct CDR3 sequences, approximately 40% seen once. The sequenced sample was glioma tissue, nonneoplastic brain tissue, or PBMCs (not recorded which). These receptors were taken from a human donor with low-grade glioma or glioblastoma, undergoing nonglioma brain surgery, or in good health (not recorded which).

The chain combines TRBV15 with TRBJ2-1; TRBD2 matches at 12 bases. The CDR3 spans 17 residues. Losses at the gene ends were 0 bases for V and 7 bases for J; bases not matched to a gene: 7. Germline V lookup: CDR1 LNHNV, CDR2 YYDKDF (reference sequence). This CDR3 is CATSRESSGGAENEQFF. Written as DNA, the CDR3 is TGTGCCACCAGCAGAGAATCTAGCGGGGGGGCCGAGAATGAGCAGTTCTTC.

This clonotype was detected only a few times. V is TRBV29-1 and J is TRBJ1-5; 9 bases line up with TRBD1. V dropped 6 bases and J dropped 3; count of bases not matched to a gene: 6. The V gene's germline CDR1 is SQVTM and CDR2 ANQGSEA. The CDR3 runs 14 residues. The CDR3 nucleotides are TGCAGCGTAGGAACAGGGGGCGTCAATCAGCCCCAGCATTTT. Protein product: CSVGTGGVNQPQHF.

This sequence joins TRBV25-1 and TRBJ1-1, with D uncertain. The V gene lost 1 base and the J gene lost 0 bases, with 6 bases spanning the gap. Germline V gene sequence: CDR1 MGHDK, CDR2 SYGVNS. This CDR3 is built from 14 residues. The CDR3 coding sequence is TGTGCCAGCAGTGAATCTGGGGTGAACACTGAAGCTTTCTTT. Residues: CASSESGVNTEAFF.

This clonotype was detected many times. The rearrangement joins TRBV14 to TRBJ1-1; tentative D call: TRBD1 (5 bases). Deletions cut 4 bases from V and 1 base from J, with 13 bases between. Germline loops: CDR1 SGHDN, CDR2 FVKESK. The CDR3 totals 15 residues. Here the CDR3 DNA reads TGTGCCAGCAGCCCACCCGCAGGGTGGAACACTGAAGCTTTCTTT. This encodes CASSPPAGWNTEAFF.

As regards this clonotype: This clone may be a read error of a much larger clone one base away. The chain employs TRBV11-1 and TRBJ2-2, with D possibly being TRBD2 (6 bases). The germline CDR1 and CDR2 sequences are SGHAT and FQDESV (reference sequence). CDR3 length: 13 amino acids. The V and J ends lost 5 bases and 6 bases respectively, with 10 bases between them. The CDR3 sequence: CASSNGGAGELFF. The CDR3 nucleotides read TGTGCCAGCAGCAATGGCGGGGCCGGGGAGCTGTTTTTT.

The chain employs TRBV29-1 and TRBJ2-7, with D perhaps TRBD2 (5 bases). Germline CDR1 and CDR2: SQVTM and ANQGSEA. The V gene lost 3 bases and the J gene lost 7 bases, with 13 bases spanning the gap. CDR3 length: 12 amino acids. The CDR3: CSVEAGPGEQYF. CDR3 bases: TGCAGCGTTGAGGCAGGACCGGGGGAGCAGTACTTC.

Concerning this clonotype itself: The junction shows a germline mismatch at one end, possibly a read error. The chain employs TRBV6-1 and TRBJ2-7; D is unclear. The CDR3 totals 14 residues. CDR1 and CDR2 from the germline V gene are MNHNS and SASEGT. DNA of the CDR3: TGTGCTAGCAGCCCCAAGAAATACTCCTACGAGCAGTACTTC. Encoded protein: CASSPKKYSYEQYF.

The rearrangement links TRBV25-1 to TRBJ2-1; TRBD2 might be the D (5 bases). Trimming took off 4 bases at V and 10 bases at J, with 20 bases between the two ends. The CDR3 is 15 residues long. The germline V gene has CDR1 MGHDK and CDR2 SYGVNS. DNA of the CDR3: TGTGCCAGCAGTGTCTCCTTTATTGGTAGGAGGGAGCAGTTCTTC. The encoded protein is CASSVSFIGRREQFF.

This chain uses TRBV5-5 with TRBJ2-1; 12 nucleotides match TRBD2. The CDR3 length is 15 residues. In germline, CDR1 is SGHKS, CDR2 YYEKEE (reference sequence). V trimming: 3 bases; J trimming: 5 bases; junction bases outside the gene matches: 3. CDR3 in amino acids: CASSSWTSGNNEQFF. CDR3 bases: TGTGCCAGCAGCTCCTGGACTAGCGGGAACAATGAGCAGTTCTTC.

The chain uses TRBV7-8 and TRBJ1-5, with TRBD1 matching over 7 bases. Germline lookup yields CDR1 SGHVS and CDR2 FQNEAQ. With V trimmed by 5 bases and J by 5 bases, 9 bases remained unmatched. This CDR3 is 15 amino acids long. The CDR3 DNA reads TGTGCCAGCAGCAAACAGGGGTACAGCTATCAGCCCCAGCATTTT. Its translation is CASSKQGYSYQPQHF.

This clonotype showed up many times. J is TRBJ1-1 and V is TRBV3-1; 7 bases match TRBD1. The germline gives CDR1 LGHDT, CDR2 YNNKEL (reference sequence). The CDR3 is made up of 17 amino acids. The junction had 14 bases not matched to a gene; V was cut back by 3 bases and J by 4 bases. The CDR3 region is CASSQDPGGVFATEAFF. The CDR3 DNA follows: TGTGCCAGCAGCCAGGACCCAGGGGGGGTCTTTGCCACTGAAGCTTTCTTT.

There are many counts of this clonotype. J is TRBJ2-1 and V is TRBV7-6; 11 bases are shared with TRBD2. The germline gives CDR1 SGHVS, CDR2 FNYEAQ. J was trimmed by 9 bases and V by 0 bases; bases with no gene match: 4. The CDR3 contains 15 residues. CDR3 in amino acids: CASSLASGGVSEQFF. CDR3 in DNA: TGTGCCAGCAGCTTAGCTAGCGGGGGGGTCTCTGAGCAGTTCTTC.

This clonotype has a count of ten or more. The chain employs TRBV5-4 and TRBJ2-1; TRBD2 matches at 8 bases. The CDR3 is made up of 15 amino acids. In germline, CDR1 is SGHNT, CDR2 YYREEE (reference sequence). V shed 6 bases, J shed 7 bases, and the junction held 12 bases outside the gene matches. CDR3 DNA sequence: TGTGCCAGCACCAGACGCGGGGGGCTGGGGAATGAGCAGTTCTTC. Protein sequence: CASTRRGGLGNEQFF.

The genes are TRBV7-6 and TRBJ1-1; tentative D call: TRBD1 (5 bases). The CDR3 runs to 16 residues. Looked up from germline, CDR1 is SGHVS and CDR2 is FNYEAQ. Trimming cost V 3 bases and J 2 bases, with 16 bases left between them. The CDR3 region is CASSFWDQDQNTEAFF. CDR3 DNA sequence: TGTGCCAGCAGCTTCTGGGACCAGGACCAAAACACTGAAGCTTTCTTT.

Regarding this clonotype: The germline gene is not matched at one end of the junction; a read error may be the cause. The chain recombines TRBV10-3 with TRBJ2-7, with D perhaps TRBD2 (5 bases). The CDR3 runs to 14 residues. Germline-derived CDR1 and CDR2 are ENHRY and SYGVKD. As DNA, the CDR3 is TGTGCCATCAGTGCGGAGAGCGGACCCTACGAGGAGTACTTC. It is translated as CAISAESGPYEEYF.

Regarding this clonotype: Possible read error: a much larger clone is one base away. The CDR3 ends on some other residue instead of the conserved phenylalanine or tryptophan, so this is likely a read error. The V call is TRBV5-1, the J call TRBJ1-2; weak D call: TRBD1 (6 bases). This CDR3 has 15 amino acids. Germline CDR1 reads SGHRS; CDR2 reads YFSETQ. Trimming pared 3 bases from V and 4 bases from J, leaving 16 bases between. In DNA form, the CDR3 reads TGCGCCAGCAGCTATGAAGGGGGATCCTCCTATGGCTACACCTTA. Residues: CASSYEGGSSYGYTL.

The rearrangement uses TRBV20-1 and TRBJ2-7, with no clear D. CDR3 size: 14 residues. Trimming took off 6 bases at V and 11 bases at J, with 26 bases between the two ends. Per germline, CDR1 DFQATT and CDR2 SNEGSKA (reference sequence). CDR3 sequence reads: CSAVPQRRYYKKYF. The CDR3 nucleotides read TGCAGTGCCGTCCCCCAGAGAAGGTACTACAAGAAGTACTTC.

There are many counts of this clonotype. This chain's CDR3 is CASSMSGGGGEQYF. The CDR3 DNA sequence: TGTGCCAGTAGTATGTCAGGGGGCGGCGGCGAGCAGTACTTC. The chain employs TRBV19 and TRBJ2-7, with TRBD1 identical over 8 bases. Trimming cost V 3 bases and J 6 bases; bases outside gene matches: 7. CDR3 size: 14 residues. Germline CDR1 and CDR2: LNHDA and SQIVND (reference sequence).

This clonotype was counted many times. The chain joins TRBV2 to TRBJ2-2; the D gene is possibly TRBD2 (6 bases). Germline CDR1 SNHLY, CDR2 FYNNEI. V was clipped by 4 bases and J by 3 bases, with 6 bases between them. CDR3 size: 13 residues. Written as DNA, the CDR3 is TGTGCCAGCAGTGGGGACTACACCGGGGAGCTGTTTTTT. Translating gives CASSGDYTGELFF.